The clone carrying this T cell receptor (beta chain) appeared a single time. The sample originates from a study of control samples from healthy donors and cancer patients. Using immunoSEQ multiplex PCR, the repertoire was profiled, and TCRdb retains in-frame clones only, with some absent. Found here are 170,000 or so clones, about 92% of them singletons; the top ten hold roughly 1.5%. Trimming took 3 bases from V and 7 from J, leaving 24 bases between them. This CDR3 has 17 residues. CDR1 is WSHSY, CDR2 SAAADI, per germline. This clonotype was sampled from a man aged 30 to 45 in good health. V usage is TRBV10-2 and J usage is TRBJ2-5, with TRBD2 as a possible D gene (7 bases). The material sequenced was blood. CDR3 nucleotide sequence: TGCGCCAGCAGTGAAGGGGACGGGGGGCCCATCCGGGGGACCCAGTACTTC. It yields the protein CASSEGDGGPIRGTQYF.